This T cell receptor beta chain was captured by sequencing in a study of blood T cell repertoires in COVID-19. Study context: COVID-19 samples from acute and convalescent phases originated in the United States, Italy and Spain. T cells, B-cell-depleted T cells, or PBMCs provided the cDNA or gDNA that served as material.

As processed by the authors: Amplification of reference gene primers was used by the study to estimate nucleated cell counts. Assay: immunoSEQ multiplex PCR; the TCRdb copy retains only in-frame clones and omits some. Clone size and V and J calls were adopted from that table, with D and trimming inferred from the DNA. The sample lists roughly 130,000 clones, around 87% occurring once. J was trimmed by 6 bases and V by 6 bases; bases with no gene match: 6. CDR1 MNHEY and CDR2 SVGEGT come from the germline V gene. This CDR3 has 16 residues. The gene calls are TRBV6-2 or TRBV6-3 and TRBJ2-2, with 14 positions matching TRBD2. This clonotype was obtained from a woman aged 55-70 years with acute or convalescent COVID-19. The sequenced sample consisted of peripheral blood. The DNA for the CDR3 is TGTGCCAGCAGCCGGGGACTAGCGGGAGTTGCCGGGGAGCTGTTTTTT. Translated, it gives CASSRGLAGVAGELFF.